This TCR beta chain was captured in a study of shared T cell receptors in the human thymus. Profiled with immunoSEQ multiplex PCR; TCRdb holds only in-frame clones, not every one. The sample contains about 500,000 clones, 70% to 80% of which appear only once. There are 14 residues in the CDR3. The V gene's germline CDR1 is SGHVS and CDR2 FNYEAQ. V lost 5 bases and J 2 bases, leaving 11 bases between the germline ends. These data also formed part of another study, on human thymus T cells. That work states: Having surgery to correct congenital heart defects, healthy Finnish infants acted as the donors. Thymus specimens were resections from corrective heart surgery. The authors found apparently biased V and J gene usage in thymic and blood repertoires. Related research found strongly overlapping thymic repertoires in unrelated individuals.

The clonotype comes from a boy younger than two with a congenital heart defect. This chain uses TRBV7-6 with TRBJ2-3, with D possibly being TRBD2 (6 bases). Sequenced sample: thymocytes. Written as DNA, the CDR3 is TGTGCCAGCAGCGGTCGGGGGACCACAGATACGCAGTATTTT. Its protein is CASSGRGTTDTQYF.